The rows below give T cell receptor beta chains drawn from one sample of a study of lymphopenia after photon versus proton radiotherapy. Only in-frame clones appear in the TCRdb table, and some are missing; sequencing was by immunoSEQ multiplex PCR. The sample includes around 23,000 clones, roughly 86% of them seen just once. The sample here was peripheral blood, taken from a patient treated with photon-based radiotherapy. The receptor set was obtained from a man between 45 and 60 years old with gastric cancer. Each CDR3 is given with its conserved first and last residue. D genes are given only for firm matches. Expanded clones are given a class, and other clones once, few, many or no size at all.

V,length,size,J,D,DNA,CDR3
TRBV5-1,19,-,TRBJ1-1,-,TGCGCCAGCAGCCTAACTCCGGGAGGGCGGACCGTTTTGAACACTGAAGCTTTCTTT,CASSLTPGGRTVLNTEAFF
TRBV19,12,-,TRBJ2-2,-,TGTGCCAGTAGTCCCTCCCACGGGGAGCTGTTTTTT,CASSPSHGELFF
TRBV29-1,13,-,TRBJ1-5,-,TGCAGCGTAAAACAGGGATGGGATCAGCCCCAGCATTTT,CSVKQGWDQPQHF
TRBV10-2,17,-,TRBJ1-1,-,TGCGCCAGCAGTGAGTCATGGCTTGGACCAATGAACACTGAAGCTTTCTTT,CASSESWLGPMNTEAFF
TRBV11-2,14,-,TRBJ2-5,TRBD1,TGTGCCAGCAGCCCGCCCGGGACAGAAGAGACCCAGTACTTC,CASSPPGTEETQYF
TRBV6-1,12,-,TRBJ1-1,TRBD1,TGTGCCAGCAGTAACAGGGGTGGTGAAGCTTTCTTT,CASSNRGGEAFF
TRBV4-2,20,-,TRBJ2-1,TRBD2,TGTGCCAGCAGGGAAGGGGTGGGACTAGCGGGGTCCAGCTCCTACAATGAGCAGTTCTTC,CASREGVGLAGSSSYNEQFF
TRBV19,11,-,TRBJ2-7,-,TGTGCCACCAAGGACAGCTACGAGCAGTACTTC,CATKDSYEQYF
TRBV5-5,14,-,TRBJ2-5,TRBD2,TGTGCCAGCAGCTTGTCCCTAGCGGCGGAGACCCAGTACTTC,CASSLSLAAETQYF
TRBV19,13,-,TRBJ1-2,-,TGTGCCAGTAGTATAGTCAGGGGATCTGGCTACACCTTC,CASSIVRGSGYTF
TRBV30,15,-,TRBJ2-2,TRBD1,TGTGCCTGGGCCCGCTCGGACAGGGAGGTCGGGGAGCTGTTTTTT,CAWARSDREVGELFF
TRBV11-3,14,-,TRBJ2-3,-,TGTGCCAGCAGCCTCCGGACAGGCACAGATACGCAGTATTTT,CASSLRTGTDTQYF
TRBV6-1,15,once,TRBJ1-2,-,TGTGCCAGCAGTCCCCGCGCACCGACGAACTATGGCTACACCTTC,CASSPRAPTNYGYTF